This entry features one T cell receptor beta chain sequence. Time point meaning: patch test 2, 6 weeks after DPC sensitization. Treatment defined: therapeutic diphenylcyclopropenone sensitization with weekly scalp DPC. Alopecia patients, 18 to 70 years old and DPC-suitable, served as donors. Unique molecular identifiers were attached to individual cDNA molecules during library preparation. TCRdb re-called the RACE reads with MiXCR, one entry per CDR3 protein. The table has under 450,000 distinct CDR3 sequences, nearly 6.5% seen once. Germline-derived CDR1 and CDR2 are LGHNA and YNFKEQ. V shed 1 base and J 4 bases; nucleotides not matched to a gene: 4. The CDR3 covers 16 residues. The data originate from a study of human T cells and chemical hapten exposure. Across the study: Throughout a study of 20 to 25 weeks, patients underwent weekly scalp administration of diphenylcyclopropenone doses.

The sequence was collected from a young woman with alopecia areata. Some clones in this sample may be carry-over from other donors' samples. The V call is TRBV4-2, the J call TRBJ2-3, with 11 bases aligning to TRBD2. Sequencing was performed on whole blood, taken in connection with sensitization to the hapten diphenylcyclopropenone (DPC). The CDR3 region is CASSQANSGGADTQYF. The CDR3 region has the DNA TGTGCCAGCAGCCAAGCTAATAGCGGGGGGGCAGATACGCAGTATTTT.